The present TCR beta chain was sequenced within a study of OX40 agonist ivuxolimab in advanced cancers. Clones were sequenced by immunoSEQ multiplex PCR, and TCRdb holds only the in-frame ones, with some missing. Of 62,000 or so clones listed, 70% to 90% are singletons. This TCR derives from an adult with an advanced solid tumor such as melanoma, head and neck, liver or kidney cancer. Sample: CD4+ or CD8+ T cells sorted from blood, taken in a trial of the OX40 agonist ivuxolimab.

The DNA of the CDR3 is TGTGCCAGCAGCTTAGGTCGGACAGATACGCAGTATTTT. Protein product: CASSLGRTDTQYF. The chain uses TRBV11-2 and TRBJ2-3; D gene uncertain. Trimming left V 1 base short and J 3 bases short, with 5 bases between. The V gene's germline CDR1 is SGHAT and CDR2 FQNNGV. CDR3 length: 13 amino acids.